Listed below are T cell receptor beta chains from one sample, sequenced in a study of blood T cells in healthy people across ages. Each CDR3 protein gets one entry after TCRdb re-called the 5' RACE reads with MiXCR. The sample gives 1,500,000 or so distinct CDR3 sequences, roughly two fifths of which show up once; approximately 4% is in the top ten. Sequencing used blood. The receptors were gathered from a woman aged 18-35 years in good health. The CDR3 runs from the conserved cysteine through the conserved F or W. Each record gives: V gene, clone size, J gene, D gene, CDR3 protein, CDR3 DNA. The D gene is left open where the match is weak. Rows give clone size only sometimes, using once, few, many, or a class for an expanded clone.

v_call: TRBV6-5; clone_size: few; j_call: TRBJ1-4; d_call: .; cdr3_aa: CASSKVGVNVEKLFF; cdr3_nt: TGTGCCAGCAGTAAAGTCGGGGTAAACGTTGAAAAACTGTTTTTT
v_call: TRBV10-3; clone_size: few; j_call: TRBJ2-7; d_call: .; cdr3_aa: CAISAGAPYEQYF; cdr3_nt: TGTGCCATCAGTGCCGGGGCTCCCTACGAGCAGTACTTC
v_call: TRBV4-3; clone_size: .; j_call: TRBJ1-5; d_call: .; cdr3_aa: CASSLSVGTGSYSNQPQHF; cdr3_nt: TGCGCCAGCAGCCTTTCGGTGGGGACCGGATCGTATAGCAATCAGCCCCAGCATTTT
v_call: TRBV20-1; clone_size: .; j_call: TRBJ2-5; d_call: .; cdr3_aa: CSASRQQETQYF; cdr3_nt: TGCAGTGCTAGTAGACAGCAAGAGACCCAGTACTTC
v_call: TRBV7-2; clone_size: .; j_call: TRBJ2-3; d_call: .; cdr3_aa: CASSFPGEDTQYF; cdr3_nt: TGTGCCAGCAGCTTTCCAGGGGAGGATACGCAGTATTTT
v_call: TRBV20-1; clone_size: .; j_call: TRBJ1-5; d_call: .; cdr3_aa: CSARDIQGHQPQHF; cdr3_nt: TGCAGTGCTAGGGACATCCAGGGGCATCAGCCCCAGCATTTT
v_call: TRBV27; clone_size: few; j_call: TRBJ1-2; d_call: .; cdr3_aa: CASSWGMSLDYGYTF; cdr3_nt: TGTGCCAGCAGTTGGGGCATGTCTTTAGACTATGGCTACACCTTC
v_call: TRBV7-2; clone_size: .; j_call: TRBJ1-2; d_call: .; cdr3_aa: CASSLFPGQSYGYTF; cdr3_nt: TGTGCCAGCAGCTTATTTCCCGGACAGTCCTATGGCTACACCTTC
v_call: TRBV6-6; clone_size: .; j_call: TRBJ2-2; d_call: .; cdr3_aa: CASIDTGELFF; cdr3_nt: TGTGCCAGCATAGACACCGGGGAGCTGTTTTTT
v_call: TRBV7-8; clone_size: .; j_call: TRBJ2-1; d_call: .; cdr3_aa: CASSSRRGFSRARFF; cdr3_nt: TGTGCCAGCAGCTCCCGACGGGGCTTCTCACGCGCTAGGTTCTTC
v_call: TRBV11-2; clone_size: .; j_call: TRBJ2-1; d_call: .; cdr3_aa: CASSGMTLEQFF; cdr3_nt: TGTGCCAGCAGCGGAATGACTTTGGAGCAGTTCTTC
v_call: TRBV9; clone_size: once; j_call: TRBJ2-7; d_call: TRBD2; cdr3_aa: CASSLTPSGLENEQYF; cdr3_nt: TGTGCCAGCAGCCTAACCCCTAGCGGTCTGGAGAATGAGCAGTACTTC
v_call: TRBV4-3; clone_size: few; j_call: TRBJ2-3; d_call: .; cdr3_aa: CASSQDLQVTFTDTQYF; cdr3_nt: TGCGCCAGCAGCCAAGATTTACAGGTCACCTTCACAGATACGCAGTATTTT
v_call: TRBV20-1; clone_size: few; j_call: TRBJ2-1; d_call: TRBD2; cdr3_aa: CSARGTSGRTNEQFF; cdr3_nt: TGCAGTGCTAGAGGGACTAGCGGGAGGACCAATGAGCAGTTCTTC
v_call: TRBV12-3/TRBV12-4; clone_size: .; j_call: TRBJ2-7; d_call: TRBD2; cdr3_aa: CASSLAPRLYPVVAGNEQYF; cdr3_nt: TGTGCCAGCAGTTTAGCGCCCCGCCTCTACCCCGTGGTAGCGGGGAACGAGCAGTACTTC
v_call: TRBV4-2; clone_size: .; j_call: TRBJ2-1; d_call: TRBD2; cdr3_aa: CASSQDQAGPYNKQFF; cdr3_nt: TGTGCCAGCAGCCAAGATCAAGCGGGGCCCTACAATAAGCAGTTCTTC
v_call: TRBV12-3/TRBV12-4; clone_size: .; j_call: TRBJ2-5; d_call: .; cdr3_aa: CATGDGQETQYF; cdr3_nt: TGTGCCACTGGGGACGGCCAAGAGACCCAGTACTTC
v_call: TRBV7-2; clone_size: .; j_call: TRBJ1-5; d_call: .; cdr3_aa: CASSLVGSYSNQPQHF; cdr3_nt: TGTGCCAGTAGCTTAGTGGGCAGTTATAGCAATCAGCCCCAGCATTTT
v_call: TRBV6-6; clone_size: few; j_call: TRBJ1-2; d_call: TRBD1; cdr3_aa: CASNTRQGLRLTYGYTF; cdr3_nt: TGTGCCAGCAACACCCGACAGGGTTTAAGGCTGACCTATGGCTACACCTTC
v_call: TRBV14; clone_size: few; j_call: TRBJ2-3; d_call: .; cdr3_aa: CASSLLRGPDTQYF; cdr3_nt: TGTGCCAGCAGTCTCCTCCGGGGCCCAGATACGCAGTATTTT
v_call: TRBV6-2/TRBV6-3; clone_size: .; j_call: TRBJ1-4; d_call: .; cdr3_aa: CASSRATESNEKLFF; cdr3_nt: TGTGCCAGCAGTCGAGCGACGGAATCAAATGAAAAACTGTTTTTT
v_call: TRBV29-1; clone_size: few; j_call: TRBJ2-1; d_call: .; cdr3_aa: CSVTKGPNEQFF; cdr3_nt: TGCAGCGTTACAAAGGGTCCCAATGAGCAGTTCTTC
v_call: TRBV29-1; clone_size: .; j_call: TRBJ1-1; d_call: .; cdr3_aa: CSGLRTEAFF; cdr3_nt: TGCAGCGGTCTACGGACTGAAGCTTTCTTT
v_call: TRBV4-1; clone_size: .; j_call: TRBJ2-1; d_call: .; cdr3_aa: CASSRPQSLGYEQFF; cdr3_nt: TGCGCCAGCAGCCGACCACAGAGCCTGGGCTACGAGCAGTTCTTC
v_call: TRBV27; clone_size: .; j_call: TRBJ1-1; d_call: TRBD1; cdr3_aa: CASSRDRVLSEAFF; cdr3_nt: TGTGCCAGCAGCCGGGACAGGGTGCTCTCTGAAGCTTTCTTT
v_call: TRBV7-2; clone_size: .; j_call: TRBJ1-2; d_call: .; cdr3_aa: CASSWADYGYTF; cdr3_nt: TGTGCCAGCAGCTGGGCGGACTATGGCTACACCTTC
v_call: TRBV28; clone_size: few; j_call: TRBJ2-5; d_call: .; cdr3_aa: CASMKDRLQETQYF; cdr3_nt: TGTGCCAGCATGAAGGACAGACTCCAAGAGACCCAGTACTTC
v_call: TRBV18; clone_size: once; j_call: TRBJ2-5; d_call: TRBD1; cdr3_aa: CASSPTRDSLTYERYF; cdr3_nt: TGTGCCAGCTCACCAACCCGGGACAGCTTGACCTACGAGCGGTACTTC
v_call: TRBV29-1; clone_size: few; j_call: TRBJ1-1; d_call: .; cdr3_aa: CSAGRNTEAFF; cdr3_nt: TGCAGCGCTGGGCGTAACACTGAAGCTTTCTTT
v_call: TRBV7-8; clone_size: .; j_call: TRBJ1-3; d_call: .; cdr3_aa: CASSLERAVTGNTIYF; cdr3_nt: TGTGCCAGCAGCTTAGAAAGGGCAGTCACAGGAAACACCATATATTTT
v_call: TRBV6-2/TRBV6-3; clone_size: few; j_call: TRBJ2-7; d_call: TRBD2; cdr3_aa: CASSYGASGGEQYF; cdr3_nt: TGTGCCAGCAGTTATGGGGCTAGCGGGGGCGAGCAGTACTTC
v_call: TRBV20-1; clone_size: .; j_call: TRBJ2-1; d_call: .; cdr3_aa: CSAREGDEQFF; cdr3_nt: TGCAGTGCTAGGGAGGGGGATGAGCAGTTCTTC
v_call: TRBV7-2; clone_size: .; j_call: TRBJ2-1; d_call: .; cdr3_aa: CASSLERWGSYNEQFF; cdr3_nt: TGTGCCAGCAGCTTAGAGAGATGGGGCTCCTACAATGAGCAGTTCTTC
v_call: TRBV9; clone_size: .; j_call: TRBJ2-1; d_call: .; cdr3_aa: CASSPGGSYGRGEQFF; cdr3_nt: TGTGCCAGCAGCCCCGGGGGTAGCTACGGGCGGGGCGAGCAGTTCTTC
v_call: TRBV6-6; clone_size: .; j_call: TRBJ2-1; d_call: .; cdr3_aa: CASSYLAWQGGNEQFF; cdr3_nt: TGTGCCAGCAGTTACCTCGCGTGGCAGGGTGGCAATGAGCAGTTCTTC
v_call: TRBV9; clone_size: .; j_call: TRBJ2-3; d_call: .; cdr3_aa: CASSVFLVTDTQYF; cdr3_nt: TGTGCCAGCAGCGTTTTCCTAGTCACAGATACGCAGTATTTT
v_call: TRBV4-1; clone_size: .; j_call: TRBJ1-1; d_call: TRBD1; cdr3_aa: CASSPDPGGLYTEAFF; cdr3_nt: TGCGCCAGCAGCCCTGACCCAGGGGGCCTGTACACTGAAGCTTTCTTT
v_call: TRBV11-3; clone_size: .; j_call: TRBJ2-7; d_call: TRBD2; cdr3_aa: CASSMTSGGIYEQYF; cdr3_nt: TGTGCCAGCAGCATGACTAGCGGGGGGATCTACGAGCAGTACTTC
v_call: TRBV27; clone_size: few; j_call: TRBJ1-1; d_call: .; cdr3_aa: CASSFRAITEAFF; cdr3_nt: TGTGCCAGCAGTTTCCGTGCAATCACTGAAGCTTTCTTT
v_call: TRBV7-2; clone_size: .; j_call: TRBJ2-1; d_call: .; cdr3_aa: CANSPRKGSYNEQFF; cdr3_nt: TGTGCCAACAGCCCTCGGAAGGGTTCCTACAATGAGCAGTTCTTC
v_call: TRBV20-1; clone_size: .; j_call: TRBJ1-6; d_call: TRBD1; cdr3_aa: CSARVFPGQENNSPLHF; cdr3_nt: TGCAGTGCTAGAGTGTTTCCGGGACAGGAGAATAATTCACCCCTCCACTTT
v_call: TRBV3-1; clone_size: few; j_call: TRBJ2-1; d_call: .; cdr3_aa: CASSHGSRDEQFF; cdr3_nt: TGTGCCAGCAGCCATGGTAGTAGAGATGAGCAGTTCTTC
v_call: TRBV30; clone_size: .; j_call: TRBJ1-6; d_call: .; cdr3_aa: CALGLYNSPLHF; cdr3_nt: TGTGCCTTGGGGTTGTATAATTCACCCCTCCACTTT
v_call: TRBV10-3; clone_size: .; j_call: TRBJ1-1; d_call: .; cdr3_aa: CAISEFQGRYTEAFF; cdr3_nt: TGTGCCATCAGTGAGTTTCAGGGTCGGTACACTGAAGCTTTCTTT
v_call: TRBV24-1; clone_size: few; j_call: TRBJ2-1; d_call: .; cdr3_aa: CATSDFNNEQFF; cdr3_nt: TGTGCCACCAGTGATTTTAACAATGAGCAGTTCTTC
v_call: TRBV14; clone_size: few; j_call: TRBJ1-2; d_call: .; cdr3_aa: CASSQRVGPYGYTF; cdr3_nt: TGTGCCAGCAGCCAAAGGGTAGGTCCCTATGGCTACACCTTC
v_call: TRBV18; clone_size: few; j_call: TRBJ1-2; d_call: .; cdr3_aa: CASSSATNYGYTF; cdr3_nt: TGTGCCAGCTCATCCGCCACGAACTATGGCTACACCTTC
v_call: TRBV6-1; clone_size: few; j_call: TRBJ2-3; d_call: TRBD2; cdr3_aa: CASTFGGGGGTDTQYF; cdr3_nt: TGTGCCAGCACCTTTGGGGGCGGGGGGGGAACAGATACGCAGTATTTT
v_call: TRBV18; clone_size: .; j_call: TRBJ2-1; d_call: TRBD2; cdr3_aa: CASSPYSGGTYNGQFF; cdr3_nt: TGTGCCAGCTCGCCCTATAGCGGGGGAACCTACAATGGGCAGTTCTTC
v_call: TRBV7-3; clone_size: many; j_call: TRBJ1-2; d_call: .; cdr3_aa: CASSLTSANNYGYTF; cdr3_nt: TGTGCCAGCAGCCTCACTTCGGCAAATAACTATGGCTACACCTTC
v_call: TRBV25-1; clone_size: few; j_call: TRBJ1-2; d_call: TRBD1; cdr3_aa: CASRESGTGGGYTF; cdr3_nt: TGTGCCAGCAGGGAATCCGGGACAGGCGGCGGCTACACCTTC
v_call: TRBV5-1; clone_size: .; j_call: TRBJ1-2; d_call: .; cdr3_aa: CASSLPPGYGYTF; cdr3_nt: TGCGCCAGCAGCTTGCCTCCGGGCTATGGCTACACCTTC
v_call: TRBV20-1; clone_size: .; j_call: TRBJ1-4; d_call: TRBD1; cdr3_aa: CSANRDRLNEKLFF; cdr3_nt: TGCAGTGCTAACCGGGACAGACTTAATGAAAAACTGTTTTTT
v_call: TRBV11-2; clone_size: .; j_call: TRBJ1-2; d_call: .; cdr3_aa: CASNRIQGPNYGYTF; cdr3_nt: TGTGCCAGCAACAGAATTCAGGGTCCTAACTATGGCTACACCTTC
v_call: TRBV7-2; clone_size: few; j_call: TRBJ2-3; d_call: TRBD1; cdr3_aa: CASRPDRGPQYF; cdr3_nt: TGTGCCAGCAGACCTGACAGGGGGCCGCAGTATTTT
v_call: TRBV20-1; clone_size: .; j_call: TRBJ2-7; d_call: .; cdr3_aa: CSVPSTSRYEQYF; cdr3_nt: TGCAGTGTGCCCAGTACCTCTCGCTACGAGCAGTACTTC
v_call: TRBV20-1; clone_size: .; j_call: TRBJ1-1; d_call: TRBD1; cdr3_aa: CSASGGKGASTEAFF; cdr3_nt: TGCAGTGCTAGCGGGGGGAAGGGGGCGAGCACTGAAGCTTTCTTT
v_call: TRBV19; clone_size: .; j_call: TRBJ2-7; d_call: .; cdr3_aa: CASNRDGVAYEQYF; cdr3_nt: TGTGCCAGTAATCGGGACGGCGTAGCTTACGAGCAGTACTTC